This TCR beta chain originates from a study of cytotoxic CD8 clonotypes in ibrutinib-treated CLL. Cryopreserved PBMCs were the source of roughly 2 micrograms of genomic DNA, which went to TCR beta libraries. This CDR3 is 16 amino acids long. Trimming left V 2 bases short and J 8 bases short, with 20 bases between. CDR1 SGDLS and CDR2 YYNGEE come from the germline V gene. TCRdb's table, derived via immunoSEQ multiplex PCR, lists solely in-frame clones and lacks some. Among 250,000 or so clones listed, under 80% were seen once. The sequence came from a human donor with chronic lymphocytic leukemia. The genes are TRBV9 and TRBJ2-1; the D call may be TRBD1 or TRBD2 (6 bases each). The sample in question was PBMCs, obtained after 24 months of ibrutinib treatment. The CDR3: CASSVKQGGPGDEQFF. CDR3 bases: TGTGCCAGCAGCGTCAAACAGGGAGGTCCCGGGGATGAGCAGTTCTTC.